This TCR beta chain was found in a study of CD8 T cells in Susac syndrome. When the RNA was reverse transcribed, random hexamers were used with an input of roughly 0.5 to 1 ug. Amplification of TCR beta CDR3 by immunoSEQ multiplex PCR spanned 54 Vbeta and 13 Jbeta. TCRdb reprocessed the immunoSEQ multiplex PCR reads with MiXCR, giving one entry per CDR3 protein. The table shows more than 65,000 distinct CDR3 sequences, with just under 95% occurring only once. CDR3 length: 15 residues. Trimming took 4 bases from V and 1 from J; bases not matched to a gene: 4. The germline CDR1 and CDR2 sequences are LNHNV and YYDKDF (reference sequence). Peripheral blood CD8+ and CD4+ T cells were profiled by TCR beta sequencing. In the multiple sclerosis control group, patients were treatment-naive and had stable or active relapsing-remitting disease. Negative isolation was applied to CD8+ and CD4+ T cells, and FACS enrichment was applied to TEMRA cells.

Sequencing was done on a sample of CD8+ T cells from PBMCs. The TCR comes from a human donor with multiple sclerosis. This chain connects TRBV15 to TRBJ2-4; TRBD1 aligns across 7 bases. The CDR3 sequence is CATSNTDRAKNIQYF. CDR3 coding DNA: TGTGCCACCAGCAATACGGACAGGGCCAAAAACATTCAGTACTTC.